This T cell receptor beta chain was identified during a study of CD8+ T cells in alopecia areata. Overall study results and limits: Significant decreases in scalp clonality and expanded CD8+ clones followed tofacitinib treatment.

cDNA prepared by RNA extraction and subsequent reverse transcription served as the template for sequencing. Some clones are missing from TCRdb's copy, which holds only in-frame ones; the method was immunoSEQ multiplex PCR. Among over 150,000 clones listed, more than 45% were seen once. This clone has a single count. Its target is not known. Treatment meaning: oral pan-JAK inhibitor, 5-10 mg twice daily. Per germline, CDR1 SGHTA and CDR2 FQGNSA. Trimming shortened V by 2 bases and J by 7 bases, and 5 bases separated the two germline ends. CDR3 length: 12 amino acids. The sequencing used CD4+ T cells sorted from blood, collected at week 24, from a patient treated with tofacitinib. The chain recombines TRBV7-2 with TRBJ2-2; D is ambiguous. This clonotype was sampled from a human donor with alopecia areata. CDR3 residues: CASSLIVGELFF. CDR3 sequence (DNA): TGTGCCAGCAGCTTAATAGTCGGGGAGCTGTTTTTT.